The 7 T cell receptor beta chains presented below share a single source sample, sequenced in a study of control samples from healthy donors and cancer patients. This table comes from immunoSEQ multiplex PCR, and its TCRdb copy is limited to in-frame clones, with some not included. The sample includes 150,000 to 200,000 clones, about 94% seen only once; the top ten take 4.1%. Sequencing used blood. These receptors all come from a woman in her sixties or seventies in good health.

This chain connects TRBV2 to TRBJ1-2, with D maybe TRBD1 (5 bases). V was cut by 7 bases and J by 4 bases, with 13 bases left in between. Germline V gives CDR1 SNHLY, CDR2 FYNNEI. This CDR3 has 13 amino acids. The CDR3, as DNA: TGTGCCAGCACGGGGGACGACCTCTATGGCTACACCTTC. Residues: CASTGDDLYGYTF. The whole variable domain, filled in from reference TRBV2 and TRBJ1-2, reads EPEVTQTPSHQVTQMGQEVILRCVPISNHLYFYWYRQILGQKVEFLVSFYNNEISEKSEIFDDQFSVERPDGSNFTLKIRSTKLEDSAMYFCASTGDDLYGYTFGSGTRLTVV.

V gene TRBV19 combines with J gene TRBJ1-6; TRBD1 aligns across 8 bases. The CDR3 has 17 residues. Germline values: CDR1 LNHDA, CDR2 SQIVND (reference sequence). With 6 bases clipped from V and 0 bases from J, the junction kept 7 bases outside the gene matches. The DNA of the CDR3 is TGTGCCAGTAGCCCCCGGACAGGGTTCTCCTATAATTCACCCCTCCACTTT. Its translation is CASSPRTGFSYNSPLHF. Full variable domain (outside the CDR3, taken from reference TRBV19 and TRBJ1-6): DGGITQSPKYLFRKEGQNVTLSCEQNLNHDAMYWYRQDPGQGLRLIYYSQIVNDFQKGDIAEGYSVSREKKESFPLTVTSAQKNPTAFYLCASSPRTGFSYNSPLHFGNGTRLTVT.

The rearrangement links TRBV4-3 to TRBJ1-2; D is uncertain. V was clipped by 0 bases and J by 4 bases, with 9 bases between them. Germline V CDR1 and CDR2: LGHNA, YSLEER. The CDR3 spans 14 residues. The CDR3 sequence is CASSQEPGTYGYTF. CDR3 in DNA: TGCGCCAGCAGCCAAGAACCGGGCACCTATGGCTACACCTTC.

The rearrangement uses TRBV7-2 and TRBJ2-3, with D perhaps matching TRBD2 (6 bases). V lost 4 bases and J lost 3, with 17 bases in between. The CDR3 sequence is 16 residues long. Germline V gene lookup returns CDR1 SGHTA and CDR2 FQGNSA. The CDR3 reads CASSSQTRGVTDTQYF. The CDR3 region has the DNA TGTGCCAGCAGCTCACAGACTAGAGGGGTGACAGATACGCAGTATTTT.

CDR3 sequence: CASSFLRNTEAFF. In nucleotides, the CDR3 is TGTGCCAGCAGTTTCCTGAGGAACACTGAAGCTTTCTTT. V gene TRBV12-3 or TRBV12-4 combines with J gene TRBJ1-1; D is ambiguous. Trimming took off 3 bases at V and 1 base at J, with 6 bases between the two ends. CDR3 size: 13 residues.

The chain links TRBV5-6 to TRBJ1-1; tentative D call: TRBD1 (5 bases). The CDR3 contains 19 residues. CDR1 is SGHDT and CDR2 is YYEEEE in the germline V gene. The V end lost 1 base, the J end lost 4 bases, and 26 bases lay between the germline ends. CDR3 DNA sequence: TGTGCCAGCAGCTTGTTCCGTTTGGGGGTTAATGGGGAAGTCACTGAAGCTTTCTTT. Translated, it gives CASSLFRLGVNGEVTEAFF.

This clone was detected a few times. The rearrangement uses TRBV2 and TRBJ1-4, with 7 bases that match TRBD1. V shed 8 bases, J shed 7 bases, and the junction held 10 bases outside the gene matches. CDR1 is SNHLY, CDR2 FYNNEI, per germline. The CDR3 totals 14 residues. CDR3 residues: CASLRDSWSEKLFF. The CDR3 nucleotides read TGTGCCAGCTTAAGGGACAGTTGGTCTGAAAAACTGTTTTTT.